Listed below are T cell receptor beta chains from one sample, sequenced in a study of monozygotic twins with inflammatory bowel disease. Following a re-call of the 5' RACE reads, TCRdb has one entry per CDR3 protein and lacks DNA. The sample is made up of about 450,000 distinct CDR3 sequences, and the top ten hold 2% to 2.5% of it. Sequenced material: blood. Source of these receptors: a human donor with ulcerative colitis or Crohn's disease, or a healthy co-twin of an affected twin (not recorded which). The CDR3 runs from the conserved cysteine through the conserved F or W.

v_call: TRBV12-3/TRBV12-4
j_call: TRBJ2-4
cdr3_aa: CASRTTGTGGRNIQYF

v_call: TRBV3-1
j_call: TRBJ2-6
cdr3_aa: CASSLLGEAGANVLTF

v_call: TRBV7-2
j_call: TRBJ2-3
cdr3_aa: CASSLLRGRVDTQYF

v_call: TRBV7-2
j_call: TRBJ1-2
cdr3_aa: CASSPSQVANYGYTF

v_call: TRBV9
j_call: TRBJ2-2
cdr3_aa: CASSVLAANTGELFF

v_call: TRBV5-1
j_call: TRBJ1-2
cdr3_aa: CASSRGQDYYGYTF

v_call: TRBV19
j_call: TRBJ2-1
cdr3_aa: CASNAGTSGNYEQFF

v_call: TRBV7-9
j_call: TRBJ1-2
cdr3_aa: CASSFQGNYGYTF

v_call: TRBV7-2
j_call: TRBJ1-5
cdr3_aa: CASSPFFRKDQPQHF

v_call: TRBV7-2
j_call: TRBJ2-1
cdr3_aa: CASSLALERNEQFF

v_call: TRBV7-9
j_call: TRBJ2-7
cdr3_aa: CASSFSFGEQYF

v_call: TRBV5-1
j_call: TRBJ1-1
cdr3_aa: CASSLTGPSTEAFF

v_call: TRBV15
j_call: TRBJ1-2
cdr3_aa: CATSSITGVGYGYTF

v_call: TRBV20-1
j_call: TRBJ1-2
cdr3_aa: CSARPRGAAYGYTF

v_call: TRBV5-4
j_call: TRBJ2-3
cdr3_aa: CASSSGTGGYTQYF

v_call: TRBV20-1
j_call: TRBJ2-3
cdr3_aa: CSAETDSGGTDTQYF

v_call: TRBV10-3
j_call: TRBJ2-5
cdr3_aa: CAISPGRQGQETQYF

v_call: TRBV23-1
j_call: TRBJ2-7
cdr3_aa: CASSPPPTSEQYF

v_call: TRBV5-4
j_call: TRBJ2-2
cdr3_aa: CASSLIVTGELFF

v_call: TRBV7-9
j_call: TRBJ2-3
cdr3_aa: CASSLKGMSTDTQYF

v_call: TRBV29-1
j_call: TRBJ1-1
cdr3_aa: CSANGGGSQMNTEAFF

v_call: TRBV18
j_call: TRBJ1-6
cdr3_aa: CASSPVGTGDSPLHF

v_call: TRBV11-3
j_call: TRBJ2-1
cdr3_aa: CASSSTFGEQFF

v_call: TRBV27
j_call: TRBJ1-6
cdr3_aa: CASGRGKNNSPLHF

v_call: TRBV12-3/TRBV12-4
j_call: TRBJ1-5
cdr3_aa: CASSFWGRSVNQPQHF

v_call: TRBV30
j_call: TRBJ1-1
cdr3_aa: CAWSPRGAQAEAFF

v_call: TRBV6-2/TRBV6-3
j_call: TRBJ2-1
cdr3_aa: CASRPSGGINNEQFF

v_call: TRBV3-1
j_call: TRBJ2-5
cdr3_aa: CASSQELGSKTQYF

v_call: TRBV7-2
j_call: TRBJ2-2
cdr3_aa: CASSLTTKNTGELFF

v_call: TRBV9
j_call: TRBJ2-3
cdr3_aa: CASSLLGGVGTNTQYF

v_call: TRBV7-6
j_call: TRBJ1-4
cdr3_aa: CASSQHPSAEKLFF

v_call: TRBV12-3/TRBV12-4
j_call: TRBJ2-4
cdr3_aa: CASSPGTGPNIQYF

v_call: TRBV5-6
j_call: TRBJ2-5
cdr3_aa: CASSLVPQETQYF

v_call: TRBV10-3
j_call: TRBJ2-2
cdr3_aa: CAISGEARNTGELFF

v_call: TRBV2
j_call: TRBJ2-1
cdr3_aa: CASSGGGSSYNEQFF

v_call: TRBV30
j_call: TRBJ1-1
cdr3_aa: CAWSVGRSTEAFF

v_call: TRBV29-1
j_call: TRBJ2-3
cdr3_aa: CSVDRSTDTQYF

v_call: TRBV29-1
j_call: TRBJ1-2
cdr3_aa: CSVVAGQGYGYTF

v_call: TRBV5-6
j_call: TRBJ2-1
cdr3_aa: CASSLPVLNNEQFF

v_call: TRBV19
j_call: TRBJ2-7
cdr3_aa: CASSDRGEPYEQYF

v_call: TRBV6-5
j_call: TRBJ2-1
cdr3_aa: CASSYEISSYNEQFF

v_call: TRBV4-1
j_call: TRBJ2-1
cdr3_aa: CASSLQRGGYNEQFF

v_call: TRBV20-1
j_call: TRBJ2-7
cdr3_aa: CSASWLVGNYEQYF

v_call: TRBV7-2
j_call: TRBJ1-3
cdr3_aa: CASSLRDSRVGNTIYF

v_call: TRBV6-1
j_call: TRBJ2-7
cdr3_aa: CASREGGEGEQYF

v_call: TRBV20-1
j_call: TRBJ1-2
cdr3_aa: CSARDDRSKYGYTF

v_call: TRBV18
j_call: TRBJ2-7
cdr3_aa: CASSPQGGGGYEQYF

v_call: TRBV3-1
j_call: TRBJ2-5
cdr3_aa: CASRPAGATWETQYF

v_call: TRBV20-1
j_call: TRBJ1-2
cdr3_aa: CSARDLRQGVYGYTF

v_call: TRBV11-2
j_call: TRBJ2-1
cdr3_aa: CASSVTTSGGASGEQFF

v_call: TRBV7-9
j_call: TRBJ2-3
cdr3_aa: CASILSGGADTQYF

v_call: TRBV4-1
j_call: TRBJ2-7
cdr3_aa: CASSQDPAGYEQYF

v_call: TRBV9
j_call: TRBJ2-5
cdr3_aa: CASSDGTWETQYF

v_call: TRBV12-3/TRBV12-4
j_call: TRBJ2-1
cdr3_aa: CASSLSRGGSSYNEQFF